Listed below are T cell receptor beta chains from one sample, sequenced in a study of blood T cells in healthy people across ages. TCRdb fed the 5' RACE reads into MiXCR, producing one record per CDR3 protein. The data show fewer than 900,000 distinct CDR3 sequences, with roughly 34% seen just once and approximately 12% held by the top ten. The sample taken for sequencing was blood. The receptors originated from a young man in good health. The CDR3 runs from the conserved cysteine through the conserved F or W. D genes are given only for firm matches. The size of a clone is reported for some rows only, either as once, few or many, or as a class for expanded clones.

14	TRBV18	TRBD1	.	TRBJ1-1	CASSAQLGQRGAFF	TGTGCCAGCTCAGCCCAGTTGGGACAGCGTGGAGCTTTCTTT
18	TRBV7-2	TRBD1	.	TRBJ2-3	CASSLTGTGIVTGDTQYF	TGTGCCAGCAGCCTAACCGGGACAGGGATCGTTACGGGAGATACGCAGTATTTT
13	TRBV27	.	few	TRBJ2-3	CASSLYDRNTQYF	TGTGCCAGCAGTTTATACGACAGGAATACGCAGTATTTT
14	TRBV12-3/TRBV12-4	TRBD1	many	TRBJ2-7	CASSRTGGLYEQYF	TGTGCCAGCAGTAGGACAGGGGGTCTCTACGAGCAGTACTTC
15	TRBV19	.	once	TRBJ1-2	CASSTPRDGNYGYTF	TGTGCCAGTAGTACCCCACGGGATGGGAACTATGGCTACACCTTC
15	TRBV28	.	few	TRBJ1-1	CASSQRQIRHTEAFF	TGTGCCAGCAGTCAACGGCAAATTCGGCACACTGAAGCTTTCTTT
15	TRBV4-2	TRBD2	.	TRBJ2-5	CASSPLAGTQETQYF	TGTGCCAGCAGCCCGTTAGCGGGGACCCAAGAGACCCAGTACTTC
12	TRBV30	.	.	TRBJ1-2	CAWSPRSYGYTF	TGTGCCTGGAGTCCGCGGAGCTATGGCTACACCTTC
11	TRBV7-2	.	.	TRBJ1-2	CASSREEGYTF	TGTGCCAGCAGCCGCGAAGAGGGCTACACCTTC
16	TRBV20-1	TRBD2	few	TRBJ2-5	CSAPWNRDYYQETQYF	TGCAGCGCCCCCTGGAATCGGGACTACTACCAAGAGACCCAGTACTTC
13	TRBV3-1	TRBD1	many	TRBJ1-2	CASRGDRGDGYTF	TGTGCCAGCAGGGGGGACAGGGGCGATGGCTACACCTTC
11	TRBV6-6	.	.	TRBJ2-1	CASSYGDIQFF	TGTGCCAGCAGTTACGGGGACATTCAGTTCTTC
15	TRBV4-1	TRBD1	few	TRBJ2-7	CASSPSGTGGNEQYF	TGCGCCAGCAGCCCAAGTGGGACAGGGGGCAATGAGCAGTACTTC
14	TRBV9	.	many	TRBJ2-3	CASSSGQRADTQYF	TGTGCCAGCAGCTCGGGACAAAGGGCAGATACGCAGTATTTT
16	TRBV20-1	TRBD2	few	TRBJ2-1	CSARAASLGLANEQFF	TGCAGTGCTAGAGCGGCCTCCCTAGGACTAGCGAATGAGCAGTTCTTC
14	TRBV7-2	.	once	TRBJ1-2	CASSLGTNERGYTF	TGTGCCAGCAGCTTAGGGACAAACGAGCGAGGCTACACCTTC
14	TRBV20-1	.	few	TRBJ1-1	CSARDQSMNTEAFF	TGCAGTGCTAGAGATCAGTCCATGAACACTGAAGCTTTCTTT
15	TRBV3-1	TRBD1	few	TRBJ1-2	CASSRPGQGNYGYTF	TGTGCCAGCAGCCGCCCCGGACAGGGGAACTATGGCTACACCTTC
15	TRBV7-9	TRBD1	.	TRBJ2-7	CASSLPDRGVYEQYF	TGTGCCAGCAGCCTACCGGACAGGGGAGTGTACGAGCAGTACTTC
13	TRBV20-1	.	.	TRBJ2-7	CKLVGNSYNEQYF	TGCAAGCTGGTGGGGAACTCCTACAATGAGCAGTACTTC
12	TRBV20-1	.	many	TRBJ2-7	CSARVATHEQYF	TGCAGTGCTAGAGTTGCAACCCACGAGCAGTACTTC
13	TRBV5-1	.	.	TRBJ2-7	CASSFVKGYEQYF	TGCGCCAGCAGCTTCGTGAAAGGATACGAGCAGTACTTC
16	TRBV5-1	TRBD1	.	TRBJ2-1	CASTSGTGGLYNEQFF	TGCGCCAGCACGTCAGGGACAGGGGGCTTATACAATGAGCAGTTCTTC
17	TRBV10-3	TRBD1	few	TRBJ2-1	CAIREEYRGSSYNEQFF	TGTGCCATCAGGGAAGAATACAGGGGAAGCTCCTACAATGAGCAGTTCTTC
19	TRBV4-3	.	.	TRBJ2-6	CASSQGFRGPSSGANVLTF	TGCGCCAGCAGCCAAGGATTTCGGGGTCCAAGCTCTGGGGCCAACGTCCTGACTTTC
17	TRBV7-9	.	.	TRBJ2-7	CASSLAGRGALYNEQYF	TGTGCCAGCAGCTTAGCCGGTCGGGGGGCCCTCTACAATGAGCAGTACTTC
16	TRBV5-8	.	.	TRBJ1-6	CASTQDTSSYNSPLHF	TGTGCCAGCACCCAGGACACAAGCTCCTATAATTCACCCCTCCACTTT
15	TRBV20-1	.	few	TRBJ1-1	CSARVDNDLNTEAFF	TGCAGTGCTAGAGTGGACAACGACCTGAACACTGAAGCTTTCTTT
17	TRBV7-8	TRBD1	many	TRBJ2-1	CASSFLQYGDRDNEQFF	TGTGCCAGCAGCTTTTTGCAGTATGGGGACAGGGACAATGAGCAGTTCTTC
13	TRBV27	.	.	TRBJ1-2	CASGPTGNYGYTF	TGTGCCAGCGGTCCAACCGGCAACTATGGCTACACCTTC
17	TRBV7-9	.	.	TRBJ2-5	CASSDKPWTIKQETQYF	TGTGCCAGCAGCGACAAACCCTGGACTATAAAACAAGAGACCCAGTACTTC
13	TRBV20-1	.	.	TRBJ1-2	CSGPSDRNYGYTF	TGCAGTGGACCTTCCGACAGGAACTATGGCTACACCTTC
16	TRBV14	.	once	TRBJ2-4	CASSQSSTIAKNIQYF	TGTGCCAGCAGCCAAAGCAGTACCATAGCCAAAAACATTCAGTACTTC
14	TRBV7-2	TRBD2	once	TRBJ2-3	CASSQPGGPDTQYF	TGTGCCAGCAGCCAGCCGGGGGGGCCAGATACGCAGTATTTT
12	TRBV7-9	.	.	TRBJ1-1	CASSLDQPQAFF	TGTGCCAGCAGCTTAGACCAGCCGCAAGCTTTCTTT
12	TRBV29-1	.	.	TRBJ2-1	CSVVGAKGEQFF	TGCAGCGTTGTGGGGGCGAAAGGTGAGCAGTTCTTC
17	TRBV7-2	TRBD2	few	TRBJ2-2	CASSPVSGGAYTGELFF	TGTGCCAGCAGCCCTGTTAGCGGGGGGGCCTACACCGGGGAGCTGTTTTTT
14	TRBV12-3/TRBV12-4	.	few	TRBJ2-1	CASSLARAQETQFF	TGTGCCAGCAGTTTAGCGAGAGCCCAAGAGACCCAGTTCTTC
15	TRBV30	TRBD1	.	TRBJ2-3	CAWTLKQGYPDTQYF	TGTGCCTGGACCCTAAAACAGGGGTATCCAGATACGCAGTATTTT
15	TRBV20-1	TRBD1	.	TRBJ2-2	CSASRTGANTGELFF	TGCAGTGCTAGCCGGACAGGGGCGAACACCGGGGAGCTGTTTTTT
15	TRBV3-1	.	few	TRBJ1-5	CASSQDSGSNQPQHF	TGTGCCAGCAGCCAAGATTCGGGAAGCAATCAGCCCCAGCATTTT
19	TRBV4-3	TRBD2	few	TRBJ2-3	CASSQDLTSGGYYTDTQYF	TGCGCCAGCAGCCAAGATTTGACTAGCGGGGGATACTACACAGATACGCAGTATTTT
16	TRBV7-6	TRBD2	.	TRBJ2-7	CALTSWQRGSYNEQYF	TGTGCCCTCACTAGCTGGCAGCGGGGCTCCTACAATGAGCAGTACTTC
18	TRBV7-6	.	few	TRBJ2-7	CASSLGGAELGRANEQYF	TGTGCCAGCAGCTTAGGCGGTGCGGAGCTAGGCCGCGCGAATGAGCAGTACTTC
15	TRBV20-1	.	.	TRBJ2-7	CSVQGGDTYSYEQYF	TGCAGTGTCCAAGGCGGGGACACCTATTCCTACGAGCAGTACTTC
14	TRBV12-3/TRBV12-4	TRBD1	many	TRBJ2-7	CASSLGDRPYEQYF	TGTGCCAGCAGTTTAGGGGACAGGCCCTACGAGCAGTACTTC
16	TRBV7-2	.	.	TRBJ1-1	CASSLVGGVGNTEAFF	TGTGCCAGCAGCTTAGTTGGGGGCGTCGGGAACACTGAAGCTTTCTTT
15	TRBV9	TRBD1	.	TRBJ1-2	CAGSPRTGHDYGYTF	TGTGCCGGCAGCCCACGGACAGGGCATGACTATGGCTACACCTTC
13	TRBV5-1	.	.	TRBJ2-1	CASSLSLFGEQFF	TGCGCCAGCAGCTTGAGTTTGTTCGGTGAGCAGTTCTTC
13	TRBV4-1	.	many	TRBJ1-5	CASSQDLKPPQHF	TGCGCCAGCAGCCAAGACCTCAAACCGCCCCAGCATTTT
15	TRBV7-2	TRBD2	.	TRBJ2-1	CASTPDGGIYNEQFF	TGTGCCAGCACCCCCGACGGGGGGATCTACAATGAGCAGTTCTTC
13	TRBV7-3	.	many	TRBJ2-4	CASSLIGGNIQYF	TGTGCCAGCAGCTTAATCGGGGGAAACATTCAGTACTTC
13	TRBV3-1	.	many	TRBJ2-7	CASSQVGGREQYF	TGTGCCAGCAGCCAAGTTGGAGGGCGCGAGCAGTACTTC
21	TRBV4-2	.	.	TRBJ1-2	CASSQEITDLPTVGSNYGYTF	TGTGCCAGCAGCCAAGAGATTACGGACTTACCGACTGTCGGCTCTAACTATGGCTACACCTTC
13	TRBV7-6	TRBD1	.	TRBJ1-2	CASSVETGGGYTF	TGTGCCAGCAGCGTGGAGACAGGGGGCGGCTACACCTTC
14	TRBV7-9	TRBD1	.	TRBJ1-1	CASSPPGQGAEAFF	TGTGCCAGCAGCCCCCCGGGACAGGGGGCTGAAGCTTTCTTT
13	TRBV6-2/TRBV6-3	.	.	TRBJ2-2	CASRDIRTGELFF	TGTGCCAGCCGGGACATTCGGACCGGGGAGCTGTTTTTT
12	TRBV6-5	.	.	TRBJ2-3	CAGSSGADTQYF	TGTGCCGGCAGTTCCGGGGCAGATACGCAGTATTTT
15	TRBV27	TRBD1	.	TRBJ2-1	CASSIETGTYNEQFF	TGTGCCAGCAGCATCGAGACAGGGACATACAATGAGCAGTTCTTC